This is a list of T cell receptor beta chains from one sample in a study of immune cell composition in non-small cell lung cancer. Assay: immunoSEQ multiplex PCR; the TCRdb copy retains only in-frame clones and omits some. Of 5,500 to 7,500 clones listed, approximately 77% are singletons. What was sequenced was non-adjacent lung tissue. The origin of the receptors is a human donor with non-small cell lung cancer. The CDR3 runs from the conserved cysteine through the conserved F or W. D genes are given only for firm matches. Not every row has a clone size; where given, it reads once, few, many or a size class.

.	TRBV5-1	TRBJ1-2	TRBD1	CASSLAEDRVRGYTF	TGCGCCAGCAGCTTGGCCGAGGACAGGGTGAGAGGCTACACCTTC
.	TRBV4-3	TRBJ2-4	.	CASSQVGGKNIQYF	TGCGCCAGCAGCCAAGTGGGGGGTAAAAACATTCAGTACTTC
.	TRBV6-5	TRBJ2-1	.	CASSSAGWSGNEQFF	TGTGCCAGCAGTTCCGCTGGGTGGAGTGGCAATGAGCAGTTCTTC
.	TRBV30	TRBJ1-5	.	CAWSVAGSQPQHF	TGTGCCTGGAGTGTAGCAGGGTCCCAGCCCCAGCATTTT
.	TRBV6-5	TRBJ2-7	.	CASSNGGRNEQYF	TGTGCCAGCAGTAACGGGGGACGGAACGAGCAGTACTTC
.	TRBV5-8	TRBJ2-3	TRBD2	CASSLSSGRPTDTQYF	TGTGCCAGCAGCTTAAGTAGCGGGAGGCCCACAGATACGCAGTATTTT
.	TRBV5-1	TRBJ2-7	TRBD1	CASSSGTGIGEQYF	TGCGCCAGCAGCTCCGGGACAGGGATTGGCGAGCAGTACTTC
.	TRBV7-2	TRBJ2-7	.	CASSLSYAYEQYF	TGTGCCAGCAGCTTATCCTACGCCTACGAGCAGTACTTC
.	TRBV4-3	TRBJ2-3	TRBD2	CASSQEWSAGGTDTQYF	TGCGCCAGCAGCCAAGAATGGAGCGCGGGGGGCACAGATACGCAGTATTTT
.	TRBV28	TRBJ2-1	.	CASSLVGVDNEQFF	TGTGCCAGCAGTTTAGTGGGAGTAGACAATGAGCAGTTCTTC
.	TRBV5-8	TRBJ2-7	.	CASSVGTHPGYEQYF	TGTGCCAGCAGCGTTGGGACTCACCCAGGGTACGAGCAGTACTTC
.	TRBV28	TRBJ1-1	TRBD1	CASSVGQGGTEAFF	TGTGCCAGCAGTGTGGGACAGGGGGGGACTGAAGCTTTCTTT
.	TRBV9	TRBJ2-2	.	CASSVDPDTGELFF	TGTGCCAGCAGCGTAGATCCGGACACCGGGGAGCTGTTTTTT
.	TRBV9	TRBJ2-1	.	CASSVAGVRNEQFF	TGTGCCAGCAGCGTAGCGGGAGTAAGGAATGAGCAGTTCTTC
.	TRBV18	TRBJ2-7	TRBD2	CASSLIQGLAGEGGYEQYF	TGTGCCAGCTCACTCATCCAGGGACTAGCGGGAGAAGGAGGCTACGAGCAGTACTTC
.	TRBV4-1	TRBJ2-3	TRBD1	CASSQATGATSTDTQYF	TGCGCCAGCAGCCAGGCCACAGGGGCAACTAGCACAGATACGCAGTATTTT
.	TRBV5-1	TRBJ2-7	TRBD1	CASSLQGSSYEQYF	TGCGCCAGCAGCTTACAGGGGAGTTCCTACGAGCAGTACTTC
once	TRBV28	TRBJ1-5	.	CASSPLGQYQPQHF	TGTGCCAGCAGTCCTCTCGGACAGTATCAGCCCCAGCATTTT
.	TRBV2	TRBJ1-1	TRBD1	CASIQGVNTEAFF	TGTGCCAGCATACAGGGGGTGAACACTGAAGCTTTCTTT
.	TRBV5-4	TRBJ2-7	TRBD1	CASSETGVDEQYF	TGTGCCAGCAGCGAGACAGGGGTGGACGAGCAGTACTTC
.	TRBV28	TRBJ1-3	TRBD1	CASSSPGGEGNTIYF	TGTGCCAGCAGTTCCCCAGGGGGCGAAGGAAACACCATATATTTT
once	TRBV28	TRBJ2-7	.	CASIGTGLFYEQYF	TGTGCCAGCATCGGCACAGGCCTCTTCTACGAGCAGTACTTC
.	TRBV5-1	TRBJ2-1	TRBD2	CASSLTSGTQGYNEQFF	TGCGCCAGCAGCTTAACTAGCGGGACCCAGGGGTACAATGAGCAGTTCTTC
.	TRBV6-6	TRBJ2-7	.	CASKTGLSYEQYF	TGTGCCAGCAAGACAGGACTTTCCTACGAGCAGTACTTC
.	TRBV28	TRBJ2-1	TRBD1	CASRTAGTGGNEQFF	TGTGCCAGCAGAACCGCCGGGACAGGGGGCAATGAGCAGTTCTTC
.	TRBV7-6	TRBJ2-1	TRBD2	CASTREAGGYNEQFF	TGTGCCAGCACCCGAGAGGCGGGGGGTTACAATGAGCAGTTCTTC
once	TRBV7-9	TRBJ2-7	TRBD1	CASSLATGGRSYEQYF	TGTGCCAGCAGCTTAGCGACAGGGGGTCGCTCCTACGAGCAGTACTTC
.	TRBV11-2	TRBJ2-1	TRBD2	CASSLGSSGGGYEQFF	TGTGCCAGCAGCTTAGGGTCTAGCGGGGGGGGCTATGAGCAGTTCTTC
.	TRBV7-3	TRBJ2-6	TRBD1	CASSQQGVHSGANVLTF	TGTGCCAGCAGCCAACAGGGGGTACACTCTGGGGCCAACGTCCTGACTTTC
.	TRBV28	TRBJ2-7	TRBD1	CASRQGAVEQYF	TGTGCCAGCAGACAGGGGGCGGTCGAGCAGTACTTC
once	TRBV6-1	TRBJ2-7	.	CASRQVRYEQYF	TGTGCCAGCAGGCAGGTCCGCTACGAGCAGTACTTC
.	TRBV19	TRBJ2-7	.	CASSIPGSTYEQYF	TGTGCCAGTAGTATCCCCGGGAGCACGTACGAGCAGTACTTC
.	TRBV6-1	TRBJ2-3	.	CASSAFEGGRDTQYF	TGTGCCAGCAGTGCCTTCGAGGGGGGGCGGGATACGCAGTATTTT